This T cell receptor beta chain was documented in a study of shared clonotypes between healthy human individuals. Donors had no recently reported acute infections or vaccinations and were HIV-negative. Per sorted-subset replicate PCR, input was approximately 0.2 ug DNA, representing tens of thousands of T cell genomes. Original handling: Filtering was not the same, since immunoSEQ gave junction-only sequences without quality scores. Assay: immunoSEQ multiplex PCR; the TCRdb copy retains only in-frame clones and omits some. V and J calls and clone size are as listed in that table; D and trimming were resolved from the DNA. The repertoire holds about 380,000 clones, with 90% to 97% as singletons. This CDR3 has 16 residues. Germline loops: CDR1 ENHRY, CDR2 SYGVKD. Trimming removed 0 bases from V and 10 bases from J; junction bases left unmatched: 11.

The rearrangement joins TRBV10-3 to TRBJ2-1, with 8 positions matching TRBD1. Sequencing was performed on memory CD8+ T cells sorted from blood. This sample's subset: CD45RO+ cells pooled with CCR7-negative TemRA cells. The TCR originated in a man younger than 45 in good health. CDR3 residues: CAISESSTGGLLEQFF. DNA for the CDR3: TGTGCCATCAGTGAGTCGAGTACAGGGGGTTTACTCGAGCAGTTCTTC.